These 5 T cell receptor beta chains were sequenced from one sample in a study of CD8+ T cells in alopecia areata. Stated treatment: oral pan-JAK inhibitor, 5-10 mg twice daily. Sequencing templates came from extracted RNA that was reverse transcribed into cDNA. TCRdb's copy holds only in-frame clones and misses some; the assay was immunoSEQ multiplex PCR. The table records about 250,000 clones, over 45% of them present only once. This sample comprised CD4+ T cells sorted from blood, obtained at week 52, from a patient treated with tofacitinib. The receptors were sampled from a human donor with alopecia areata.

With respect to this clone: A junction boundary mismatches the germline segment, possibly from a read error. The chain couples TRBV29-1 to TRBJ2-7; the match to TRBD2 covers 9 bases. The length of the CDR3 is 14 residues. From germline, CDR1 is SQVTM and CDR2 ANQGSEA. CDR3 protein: CSVTGTSLLSEQCF. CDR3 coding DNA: TGCAGCGTCACCGGGACTAGCCTCCTGAGCGAGCAGTGCTTC.

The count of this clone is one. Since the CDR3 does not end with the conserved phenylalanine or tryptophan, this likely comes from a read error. The CDR3 sequence: CASSEWRGGLPDTQYL. DNA of the CDR3: TGTGCCAGCAGTGAATGGCGGGGGGGCCTCCCAGATACGCAGTATCTT. The rearrangement joins TRBV6-1 to TRBJ2-3; 9 bases map to TRBD2. The CDR3 runs to 16 residues. V lost 2 bases to trimming and J lost 4 bases; unmatched junction nucleotides: 7. Germline CDR1 reads MNHNS; CDR2 reads SASEGT.

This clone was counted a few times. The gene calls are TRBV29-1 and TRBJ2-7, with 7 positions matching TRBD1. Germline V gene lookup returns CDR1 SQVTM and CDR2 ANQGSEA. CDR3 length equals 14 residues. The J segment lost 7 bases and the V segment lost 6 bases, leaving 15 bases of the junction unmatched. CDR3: CSVGPTGVMGEQYF. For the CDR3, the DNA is TGCAGCGTCGGTCCTACAGGGGTAATGGGGGAGCAGTACTTC.

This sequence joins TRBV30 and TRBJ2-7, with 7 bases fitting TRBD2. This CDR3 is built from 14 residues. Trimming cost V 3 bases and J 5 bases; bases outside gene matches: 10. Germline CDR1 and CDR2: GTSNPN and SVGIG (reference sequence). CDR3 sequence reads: CAWRQWEGQDEQYF. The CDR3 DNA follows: TGTGCCTGGAGACAGTGGGAGGGGCAGGACGAGCAGTACTTC.

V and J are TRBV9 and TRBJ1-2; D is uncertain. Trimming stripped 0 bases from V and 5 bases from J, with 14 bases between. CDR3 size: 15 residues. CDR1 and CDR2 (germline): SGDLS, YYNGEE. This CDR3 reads CASSVEAFSRYGYTF. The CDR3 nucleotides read TGTGCCAGCAGCGTAGAGGCATTTAGCCGTTATGGCTACACCTTC.